One and the same sample provided the 13 T cell receptor beta chains below, sequenced in a study of cytomegalovirus exposure and HLA in healthy donors. PCR amplification relied on 60 Vbeta primers (plus 13 Jbeta primers). The assay was immunoSEQ multiplex PCR, and TCRdb's table has in-frame clones only and misses some. Of approximately 180,000 clones in the sample, 77% were seen once. The source material was PBMCs. These receptors were taken from a woman aged 25 to 45 in good health and CMV-seropositive.

This chain uses TRBV2 with TRBJ2-5; 9 nucleotides align to TRBD2. The CDR3 is made up of 16 amino acids. V shed 4 bases and J 5 bases; nucleotides not matched to a gene: 11. Germline V gives CDR1 SNHLY, CDR2 FYNNEI. CDR3 bases: TGTGCCAGCAGTGTAGGCGTTAGCGGGGGTTGGGAGACCCAGTACTTC. It encodes CASSVGVSGGWETQYF.

The rearrangement links TRBV27 to TRBJ2-3, with a tentative D call TRBD2 (6 bases). The ends were cut back, 1 base at V and 0 bases at J, with 23 bases in the middle. There are 20 residues in the CDR3. Germline lookup yields CDR1 MNHEY and CDR2 SMNVEV (reference sequence). The DNA of the CDR3 is TGTGCCAGCAGTTTATACGTTCGAGGGAGAGGGAGCGGGAGCACAGATACGCAGTATTTT. Translating gives CASSLYVRGRGSGSTDTQYF.

V is TRBV4-2 and J is TRBJ1-5; D unresolved. In germline, CDR1 is LGHNA, CDR2 YNFKEQ. Deletions cut 0 bases from V and 4 bases from J, with 10 bases between. CDR3 length: 15 residues. CDR3 in amino acids: CASSQDAGLNQPQHF. The CDR3 DNA is TGTGCCAGCAGCCAAGATGCAGGACTAAATCAGCCCCAGCATTTT.

The chain is built from TRBV5-5 and TRBJ1-1; D ambiguous. This CDR3 is built from 15 residues. The V gene lost 4 bases and the J gene lost 0 bases, with 13 bases spanning the gap. Germline lookup yields CDR1 SGHKS and CDR2 YYEKEE (reference sequence). This CDR3 reads CASSPGGRMNTEAFF. In DNA, the CDR3 is TGTGCCAGCAGCCCTGGTGGGAGAATGAACACTGAAGCTTTCTTT.

The rearrangement joins TRBV7-8 to TRBJ2-2, with D perhaps TRBD1 (5 bases). Trimming stripped 4 bases from V and 7 bases from J, with 19 bases between. The CDR3 spans 16 residues. Per germline, CDR1 SGHVS and CDR2 FQNEAQ. The CDR3: CASSYSLYGRGGELFF. DNA of the CDR3: TGTGCCAGCAGCTATTCCCTGTACGGTAGGGGCGGGGAGCTGTTTTTT.

The chain links TRBV7-8 to TRBJ2-3; D remains ambiguous. Germline-derived CDR1 and CDR2 are SGHVS and FQNEAQ. The CDR3 is 17 amino acids. The V end lost 1 base, the J end lost 1 base, and 15 bases lay between the germline ends. CDR3 region: CASSLGERILGTDTQYF. DNA for the CDR3: TGTGCCAGCAGCTTAGGTGAGCGCATCCTCGGCACAGATACGCAGTATTTT. Full variable domain (outside the CDR3, taken from reference TRBV7-8 and TRBJ2-3): GAGVSQSPRYKVAKRGQDVALRCDPISGHVSLFWYQQALGQGPEFLTYFQNEAQLDKSGLPSDRFFAERPEGSVSTLKIQRTQQEDSAVYLCASSLGERILGTDTQYFGPGTRLTVL.

The rearrangement uses TRBV6-1 and TRBJ1-4, with TRBD1 matching 8 bases. The CDR3 sequence is 15 residues long. J gave up 2 bases and V 2 bases, and 1 base lay outside the gene matches. Germline values: CDR1 MNHNS, CDR2 SASEGT. The CDR3 sequence is CASSETGGTNEKLFF. The CDR3 DNA reads TGTGCCAGCAGTGAAACAGGGGGTACTAATGAAAAACTGTTTTTT.

This sequence joins TRBV6-5 and TRBJ1-5; D ambiguous. V dropped 5 bases and J dropped 9 bases, with 14 bases sitting between them. The CDR3 length is 13 residues. Germline lookup yields CDR1 MNHEY and CDR2 SVGAGI. CDR3 DNA: TGTGCCAGCAGTGAAGCGGATACCTTGCCCCAGCATTTT. Translation gives CASSEADTLPQHF.

The chain uses TRBV21-1 and TRBJ1-5. TRBV21-1 is an annotated pseudogene. This CDR3 region has 14 residues. CDR3 sequence (DNA): TGTGCCAGCAGCAAAGCGGGAGAGGGCCAGCCCCAGCATTTT. The encoded protein is CASSKAGEGQPQHF.

The chain recombines TRBV19 with TRBJ1-1; possibly TRBD1 for D (6 bases). The V end was cut by 5 bases, the J end by 7 bases, with 14 bases between. CDR1 is LNHDA, CDR2 SQIVND, per germline (reference sequence). This CDR3 comprises 13 residues. The CDR3 region is CASSARTGIEAFF. The CDR3, as DNA: TGTGCCAGTAGTGCCCGTACAGGGATTGAAGCTTTCTTT.

This chain joins TRBV28 and TRBJ1-5, with TRBD1 matching 9 bases. Germline CDR1 is MDHEN and CDR2 is SYDVKM. The CDR3 runs to 14 residues. Losses at the gene ends were 5 bases for V and 6 bases for J; bases not matched to a gene: 5. CDR3 nucleotide sequence: TGTGCCAGCAGTCCCGGGACAGGGTCTCAGCCCCAGCATTTT. Translation: CASSPGTGSQPQHF.

This rearrangement joins TRBV2 to TRBJ2-5, with TRBD2 matching over 10 bases. The V gene's germline CDR1 is SNHLY and CDR2 FYNNEI. J was trimmed by 1 base and V by 7 bases; bases with no gene match: 12. The CDR3 totals 17 residues. CDR3 sequence: CASTEIYIAGGQETQYF. For the CDR3, the DNA is TGTGCCAGCACCGAAATTTATATAGCGGGAGGCCAAGAGACCCAGTACTTC.

V is TRBV7-2 and J is TRBJ2-1, with D possibly TRBD1 on 6 matching bases. V lost 5 bases and J 4 bases, leaving 12 bases between the germline ends. Germline CDR1 and CDR2: SGHTA and FQGNSA. The CDR3 runs to 14 residues. The CDR3 DNA follows: TGTGCCAGCAGCCCACAAGGACAGTACAATGAGCAGTTCTTC. Protein: CASSPQGQYNEQFF. The complete variable domain, with remaining parts taken from reference TRBV7-2 and TRBJ2-1, reads GAGVSQSPSNKVTEKGKDVELRCDPISGHTALYWYRQSLGQGLEFLIYFQGNSAPDKSGLPSDRFSAERTGGSVSTLTIQRTQQEDSAVYLCASSPQGQYNEQFFGPGTRLTVL.